These T cell receptor beta chains were read from a single sample in a study of blood T cell repertoires in COVID-19. TCRdb keeps only in-frame clones here, not all; method: immunoSEQ multiplex PCR. The data show under 250,000 clones, around 85% seen once. The sequencing sample was made of peripheral blood. These receptors all stem from a man between 60 and 70 years old with acute or convalescent COVID-19. Both conserved end residues are part of each CDR3. A D gene is named only where the DNA matches it firmly. Clone size appears in some rows only: once, few, many, or a class for an expanded clone.

v_gene	abundance	d_gene	j_gene	len	CDR3nt	CDR3aa
TRBV2	-	-	TRBJ2-6	15	TGTGCCAGCAGTGAAATACTAGCTGGGGCCAACGTCCTGACTTTC	CASSEILAGANVLTF
TRBV27	-	TRBD2	TRBJ2-2	16	TGTGCCAGCAGTTTAGGACTAGCGGTTAACACCGGGGAGCTGTTTTTT	CASSLGLAVNTGELFF
TRBV6-6	-	TRBD1	TRBJ2-7	15	TGTGCCAGCAGCCACCGAGGACAGGGAACCTACGAGCAGTACTTC	CASSHRGQGTYEQYF
TRBV6-2/TRBV6-3	-	TRBD1	TRBJ2-5	14	TGTGCCAGCAGTTACTCGGACAGGCAAGAGACCCAGTACTTC	CASSYSDRQETQYF
TRBV7-2	-	-	TRBJ1-5	13	TGTGCCAGCAGCTTAGTTCGTGCCGAGTCCCAGCATTTT	CASSLVRAESQHF
TRBV9	once	TRBD1	TRBJ1-3	16	TGTGCCAGCAGCGAGACGGACAGGAGCTCTGGAAACACCATATATTTT	CASSETDRSSGNTIYF
TRBV10-3	-	-	TRBJ2-2	16	TGTGCCATCAGTGACAGGGGTCGAACGAACACCGGGGAGCTGTTTTTT	CAISDRGRTNTGELFF
TRBV27	-	TRBD2	TRBJ2-1	13	TGTGCCAGCATGCGCGGGAGAAGCAATGAGCAGTTCTTC	CASMRGRSNEQFF
TRBV7-2	many	TRBD2	TRBJ2-1	16	TGTGCCAGCAGCTTAGGGGGACTAGCGGGAGGCGAAGAGCAGTTCTTC	CASSLGGLAGGEEQFF
TRBV5-1	-	-	TRBJ1-1	14	TGCGCCAGCAGCGCCGGGATACTAAACACTGAAGCTTTCTTT	CASSAGILNTEAFF
TRBV5-1	few	-	TRBJ1-6	15	TGCGCCAGCAGCTTGGCCGGGGATCTAAATTCACCCCTCCACTTT	CASSLAGDLNSPLHF
TRBV9	-	-	TRBJ1-5	14	TGTGCCAGCAGCGTAGCCCCGGGGGAACAGCCCCAGCATTTT	CASSVAPGEQPQHF
TRBV15	-	TRBD1	TRBJ1-6	16	TGTGCCACAGGCGAGGGCCGGACAGGGTTAAATTCACCCCTCCACTTT	CATGEGRTGLNSPLHF
TRBV11-2	-	TRBD2	TRBJ2-1	15	TGTGCCAGCAGCTTCAGCGGGACTCCATACAATGAGCAGTTCTTC	CASSFSGTPYNEQFF
TRBV12-5	-	TRBD2	TRBJ2-7	14	TGTGCTAGTGTTGACGGACTAGCGGATTACGAGCAGTACTTC	CASVDGLADYEQYF
TRBV4-2	-	-	TRBJ2-7	17	TGTGCCAGCAGCCAAGAGTGGCAGCGAGTGAGCTCCTACGAGCAGTACTTC	CASSQEWQRVSSYEQYF
TRBV11-2	-	TRBD1	TRBJ2-4	18	TGTGCCAGCAGCTTTAGACCAGGGACAGAGGTAGCCAAAAACATTCAGTACTTC	CASSFRPGTEVAKNIQYF
TRBV9	-	TRBD1	TRBJ2-2	17	TGTGCCAGCAGCGTAGCTCCTGGACAGGGGCACACCGGGGAGCTGTTTTTT	CASSVAPGQGHTGELFF
TRBV28	-	TRBD2	TRBJ2-7	15	TGTGCCAGCAGCGCACTAGCGGGAGCCCACTACGAGCAGTACTTC	CASSALAGAHYEQYF
TRBV7-2	-	-	TRBJ1-1	16	TGTGCCAGCAGCTCGGAAGCCGGACGGGCGGGAACTGAAGCTTTCTTT	CASSSEAGRAGTEAFF
TRBV7-9	few	-	TRBJ1-6	15	TGTGCCAGCAGTCCACCCTGGGGCGCAGATTCACCCCTCCACTTT	CASSPPWGADSPLHF
TRBV10-1	-	TRBD1	TRBJ2-3	16	TGCGCCACCGAATGCGGGACAGGGGGATTTCCAGATACGCAGTATTTT	CATECGTGGFPDTQYF
TRBV6-6	few	TRBD1	TRBJ1-2	14	TGTGCCAGCACTCAAAGGGACAGGGAGGGCGGCTACACCTTC	CASTQRDREGGYTF
TRBV20-1	-	TRBD2	TRBJ2-1	17	TGCAGTGCTAGTTCTTCCTCCGGGACTAGCGTATACAATGAGCAGTTCTTC	CSASSSSGTSVYNEQFF